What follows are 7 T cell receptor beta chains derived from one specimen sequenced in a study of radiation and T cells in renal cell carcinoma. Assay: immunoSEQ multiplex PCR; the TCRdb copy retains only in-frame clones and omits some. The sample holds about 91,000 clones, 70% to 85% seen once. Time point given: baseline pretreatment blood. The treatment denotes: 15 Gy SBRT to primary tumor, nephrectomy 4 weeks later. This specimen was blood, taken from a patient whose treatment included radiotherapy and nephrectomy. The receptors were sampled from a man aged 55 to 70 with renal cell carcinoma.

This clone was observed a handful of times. The DNA for the CDR3 is TGTGCCAGTAGTCCTTCGTTACAAGAGACCCAGTACTTC. This translates into CASSPSLQETQYF. The rearrangement links TRBV19 to TRBJ2-5; D unresolved. Trimming removed 5 bases at V and 2 bases at J, with 9 bases between. The CDR3 spans 13 residues. Germline-derived CDR1 and CDR2 are LNHDA and SQIVND (reference sequence).

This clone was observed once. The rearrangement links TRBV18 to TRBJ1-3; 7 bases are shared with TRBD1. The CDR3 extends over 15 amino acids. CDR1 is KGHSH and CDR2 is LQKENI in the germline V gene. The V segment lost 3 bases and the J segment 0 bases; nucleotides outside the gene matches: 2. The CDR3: CASSPTGSSGNTIYF. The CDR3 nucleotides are TGTGCCAGCTCACCGACAGGGAGCTCTGGAAACACCATATATTTT.

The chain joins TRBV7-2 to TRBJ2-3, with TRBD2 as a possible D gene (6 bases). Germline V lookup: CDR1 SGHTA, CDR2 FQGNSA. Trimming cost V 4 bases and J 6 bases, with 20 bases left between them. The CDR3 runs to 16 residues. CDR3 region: CASSYSAGGIWDTQYF. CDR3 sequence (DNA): TGTGCCAGCAGCTACTCCGCCGGAGGGATCTGGGATACGCAGTATTTT.

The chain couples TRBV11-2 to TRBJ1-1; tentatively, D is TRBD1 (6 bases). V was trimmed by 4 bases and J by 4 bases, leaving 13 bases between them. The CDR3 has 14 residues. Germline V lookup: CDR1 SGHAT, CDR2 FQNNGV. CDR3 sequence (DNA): TGTGCCAGCAGCTGGGGGCAGGGTACCACTGAAGCTTTCTTT. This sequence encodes CASSWGQGTTEAFF.

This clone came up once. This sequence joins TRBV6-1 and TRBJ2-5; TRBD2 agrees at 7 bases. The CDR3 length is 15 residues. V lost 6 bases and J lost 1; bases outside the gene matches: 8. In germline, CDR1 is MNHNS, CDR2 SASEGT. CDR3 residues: CASREGAGTQETQYF. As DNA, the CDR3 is TGTGCCAGCAGGGAGGGAGCGGGAACCCAAGAGACCCAGTACTTC.

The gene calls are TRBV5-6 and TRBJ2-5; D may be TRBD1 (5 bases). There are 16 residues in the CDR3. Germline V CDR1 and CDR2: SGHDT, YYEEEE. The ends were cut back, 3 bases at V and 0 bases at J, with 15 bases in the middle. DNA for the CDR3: TGTGCCAGCAGCTCAAAGGGGATATCGTACCAAGAGACCCAGTACTTC. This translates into CASSSKGISYQETQYF.

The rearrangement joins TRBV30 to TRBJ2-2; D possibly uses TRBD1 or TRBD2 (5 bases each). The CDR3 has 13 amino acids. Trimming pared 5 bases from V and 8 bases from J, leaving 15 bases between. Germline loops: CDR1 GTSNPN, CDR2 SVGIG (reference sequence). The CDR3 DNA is TGTGCCTGGGACCCGATGTGGGGGGGGGAGCTGTTTTTT. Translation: CAWDPMWGGELFF.